The clone carrying this T cell receptor (beta chain) was seen more than once but under ten times. Its antigen is undetermined. Treatment: oral pan-JAK inhibitor, 5-10 mg twice daily. Both peripheral blood and punch biopsies of lesional scalp skin were obtained from patients who had alopecia areata. CDR3 length: 13 residues. Between the trimmed V and J ends, which lost 4 bases and 2 bases, there was a span of 9 bases. Looked up from germline, CDR1 is MNHNS and CDR2 is SASEGT. The data were taken from a study of CD8+ T cells in alopecia areata. Whole-study context: The protocol delivered tofacitinib for 6 to 18 months, then withdrew it for 6 months. Scalp area affected, as a percentage, set the severity score of treated patients. Study-wide points: Normal scalp showed lower clonality than lesional scalp, especially alopecia totalis/universalis.

Extracted from the samples, RNA was reverse transcribed into cDNA to serve as the sequencing template. Measured with immunoSEQ multiplex PCR; TCRdb has only the in-frame clones, and not every one. The profile shows 180,000 or so clones, 50% to 75% of them singletons. The sequence came from a human donor with alopecia areata. The chain carries TRBV6-1 and TRBJ2-7, with D unresolved. Source: CD4+ T cells sorted from blood, taken at week 56, from a patient treated with tofacitinib. The DNA of the CDR3 is TGTGCCAGCAGTGTGTACAGCCCCTACGAGCAGTACTTC. The encoded protein is CASSVYSPYEQYF.